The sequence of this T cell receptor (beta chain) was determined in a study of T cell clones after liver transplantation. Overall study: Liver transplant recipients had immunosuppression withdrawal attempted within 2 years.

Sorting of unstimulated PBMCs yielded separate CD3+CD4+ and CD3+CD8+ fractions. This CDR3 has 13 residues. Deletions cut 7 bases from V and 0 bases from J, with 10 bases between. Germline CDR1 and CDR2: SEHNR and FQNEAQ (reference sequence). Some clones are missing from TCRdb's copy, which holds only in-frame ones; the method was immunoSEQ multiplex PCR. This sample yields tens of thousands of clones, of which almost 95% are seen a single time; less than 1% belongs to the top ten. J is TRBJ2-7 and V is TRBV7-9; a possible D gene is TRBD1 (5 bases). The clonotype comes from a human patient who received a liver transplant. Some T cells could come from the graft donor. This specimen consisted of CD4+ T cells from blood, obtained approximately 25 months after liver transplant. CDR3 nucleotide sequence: TGTGCCAGCACCAGGGCCGGCTCCTACGAGCAGTACTTC. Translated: CASTRAGSYEQYF.